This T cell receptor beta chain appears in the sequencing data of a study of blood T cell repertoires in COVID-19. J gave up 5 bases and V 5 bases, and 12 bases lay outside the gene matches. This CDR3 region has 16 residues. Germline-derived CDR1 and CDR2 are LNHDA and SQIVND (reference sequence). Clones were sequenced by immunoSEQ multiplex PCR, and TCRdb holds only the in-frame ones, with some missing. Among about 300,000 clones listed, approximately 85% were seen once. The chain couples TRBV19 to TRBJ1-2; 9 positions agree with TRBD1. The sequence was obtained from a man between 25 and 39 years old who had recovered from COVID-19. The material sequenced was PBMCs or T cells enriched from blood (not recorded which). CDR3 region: CASSETGQGRTYGYTF. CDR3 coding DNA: TGTGCCAGTAGTGAGACCGGACAGGGGCGGACTTATGGCTACACCTTC.